Each of the 24 T cell receptor beta chains below was sequenced from the same sample in a study of blood T cell repertoires in COVID-19. Some clones are missing from TCRdb's copy, which holds only in-frame ones; the method was immunoSEQ multiplex PCR. The profile shows some 460,000 clones, around nine tenths of them singletons. Sequencing input: PBMCs or T cells enriched from blood (not recorded which). These receptors came from a woman aged 18-30 years with acute COVID-19.

V usage is TRBV9 and J usage is TRBJ2-5; 7 positions match TRBD1. J lost 3 bases, V lost 0 bases, and 5 bases had no gene match. This CDR3 has 15 residues. The germline V gene encodes CDR1 SGDLS and CDR2 YYNGEE. The CDR3 bases are TGTGCCAGCAGCGTAGTCGGGACAGCGAAAGAGACCCAGTACTTC. Translating it yields CASSVVGTAKETQYF.

The chain uses TRBV6-5 and TRBJ1-1, with 9 bases matching TRBD1. This CDR3 is 15 amino acids long. V was clipped by 1 base and J by 8 bases; unmatched bases: 8. CDR1 and CDR2 (germline): MNHEY, SVGAGI. The CDR3, as DNA: TGTGCCAGCAGTTACTGGGGACAGGGAAGGAGGGAAGCTTTCTTT. This codes for CASSYWGQGRREAFF.

The chain combines TRBV28 with TRBJ2-5; D is ambiguous. Germline CDR1 reads MDHEN; CDR2 reads SYDVKM. V gave up 5 bases and J gave up 2 bases, with 15 bases separating them. CDR3 length: 15 residues. As DNA, the CDR3 is TGTGCCAGCAGTCGATCCTCGCGGCTTCAAGAGACCCAGTACTTC. Its protein product is CASSRSSRLQETQYF.

V usage is TRBV19 and J usage is TRBJ2-7; 7 nucleotides agree with TRBD1. The CDR3 sequence is 15 residues long. Germline CDR1 reads LNHDA; CDR2 reads SQIVND (reference sequence). The trim removed 5 bases at V and 2 bases at J, leaving 9 bases unmatched. The CDR3 region has the DNA TGTGCCAGTAGTTCCCGGGACAGCACGACCTACGAGCAGTACTTC. Protein sequence: CASSSRDSTTYEQYF.

The chain recombines TRBV30 with TRBJ2-6; D is possibly TRBD2 (5 bases). This CDR3 has 17 residues. V was cut by 0 bases and J by 5 bases, with 17 bases left in between. Germline V lookup: CDR1 GTSNPN, CDR2 SVGIG (reference sequence). The CDR3 DNA reads as TGTGCCTGGAGTGTAAGGAGGCCTCCAGCCTGGGCCAACGTCCTGACTTTC. It encodes CAWSVRRPPAWANVLTF. Looking up the rest from reference TRBV30 and TRBJ2-6 gives the full variable domain: SQTIHQWPATLVQPVGSPLSLECTVEGTSNPNLYWYRQAAGRGLQLLFYSVGIGQISSEVPQNLSASRPQDRQFILSSKKLLLSDSGFYLCAWSVRRPPAWANVLTFGAGSRLTVL.

The chain carries TRBV4-2 and TRBJ1-3; the D gene is possibly TRBD1 (5 bases). This CDR3 contains 14 residues. The V end was cut by 6 bases, the J end by 4 bases, with 13 bases between. CDR1 is LGHNA, CDR2 YNFKEQ, per germline. For the CDR3, the DNA is TGTGCCAGCAGTGACGGGGGACCCGGAAACACCATATATTTT. Translation: CASSDGGPGNTIYF.

This sequence joins TRBV28 and TRBJ2-3, with TRBD2 matching over 9 bases. V was pared by 8 bases and J by 5 bases, with 8 bases of the junction left unmatched. Germline loops: CDR1 MDHEN, CDR2 SYDVKM. The CDR3 runs 14 residues. The CDR3 sequence is CASGRGGTVDTQYF. CDR3 coding DNA: TGTGCCAGCGGGCGGGGGGGAACTGTAGATACGCAGTATTTT.

This clone was seen once. The identical CDR3 is also encoded by other nucleotide sequences in the sample. This chain connects TRBV18 to TRBJ1-1, with D possibly being TRBD1 (6 bases). CDR3 length: 15 residues. Germline V gene data show CDR1 as KGHSH and CDR2 as LQKENI. Between the trimmed V and J ends, which lost 6 bases and 1 base, there was a span of 15 bases. The chain's CDR3 is CASSPANRENTEAFF. The CDR3 bases are TGTGCCAGCTCGCCGGCAAACAGGGAGAACACTGAAGCTTTCTTT.

Here the CDR3 reads CASSLEGSGGLETQYF. DNA of the CDR3: TGTGCCAGCAGCTTGGAGGGGTCAGGGGGCCTGGAGACCCAGTACTTC. The chain employs TRBV5-8 and TRBJ2-5; 8 bases are shared with TRBD1. The germline CDR1 and CDR2 sequences are SGHTS and YDEGEE. The CDR3 loop spans 16 amino acids. Trimming at V came to 0 bases and at J to 5 bases, leaving 9 bases not matched to a gene.

The chain employs TRBV3-1 (or the pseudogene TRBV3-2) and TRBJ1-1; TRBD1 might be the D (5 bases). Per the germline V gene, CDR1 is LGHDT and CDR2 is YNNKEL (reference sequence). CDR3 length equals 15 residues. Trimming left V 0 bases short and J 1 base short, with 9 bases between. The CDR3 spells CASSQDWTQNTEAFF. The DNA for the CDR3 is TGTGCCAGCAGCCAAGACTGGACACAGAACACTGAAGCTTTCTTT.

The rearrangement links TRBV28 to TRBJ2-3; possibly TRBD2 for D (6 bases). This CDR3 spans 15 amino acids. Trimming took off 8 bases at V and 1 base at J, with 16 bases between the two ends. Germline V CDR1 and CDR2: MDHEN, SYDVKM. CDR3 coding DNA: TGTGCCAGCGGGTCCGGGGGAGCGGGCACAGATACGCAGTATTTT. Amino acid sequence: CASGSGGAGTDTQYF.

CDR3 in DNA: TGCGCCAGCAGCCAAGATTTGGGAGGGAATAATTCACCCCTCCACTTT. It translates to CASSQDLGGNNSPLHF. The genes are TRBV4-1 and TRBJ1-6; D is undetermined. Trimming took 0 bases from V and 5 from J, leaving 11 bases between them. This CDR3 contains 16 residues. Germline V gene sequence: CDR1 MGHRA, CDR2 YSYEKL.

Only one count was recorded for this clone. The chain joins TRBV5-6 to TRBJ1-1; 7 nucleotides match TRBD1. CDR3 length: 14 residues. Germline trimming cut 4 bases from V and 4 bases from J; bases unmatched to any gene: 7. Germline values: CDR1 SGHDT, CDR2 YYEEEE. DNA of the CDR3: TGTGCCAGCAGCCCAGACAGGGCCGCCACTGAAGCTTTCTTT. It codes for CASSPDRAATEAFF.

CDR3 sequence reads: CASSEQGQGQDTQYF. The CDR3 DNA sequence: TGTGCCAGCAGTGAACAAGGCCAGGGACAAGATACGCAGTATTTT. V usage is TRBV2 and J usage is TRBJ2-3, with D perhaps TRBD1 (6 bases). CDR1 SNHLY and CDR2 FYNNEI come from the germline V gene. The CDR3 has 15 residues. The V and J ends lost 2 bases and 5 bases respectively, with 14 bases between them.

J is TRBJ1-1 and V is TRBV7-9; 7 nucleotides agree with TRBD1. Per germline, CDR1 SEHNR and CDR2 FQNEAQ (reference sequence). Germline trimming cut 4 bases from V and 7 bases from J; bases unmatched to any gene: 6. The CDR3 has 13 amino acids. The CDR3 is CASSSRQGVEAFF. DNA for the CDR3: TGTGCCAGCAGCTCGAGACAGGGTGTTGAAGCTTTCTTT. The full variable domain, in which reference TRBV7-9 and TRBJ1-1 provide the parts outside the CDR3, is DTGVSQNPRHKITKRGQNVTFRCDPISEHNRLYWYRQTLGQGPEFLTYFQNEAQLEKSRLLSDRFSAERPKGSFSTLEIQRTEQGDSAMYLCASSSRQGVEAFFGQGTRLTVV.

The chain carries TRBV15 and TRBJ2-7; perhaps TRBD1 as D (5 bases). Germline V gene sequence: CDR1 LNHNV, CDR2 YYDKDF (reference sequence). The CDR3 totals 13 residues. Trimming took off 0 bases at V and 4 bases at J, with 7 bases between the two ends. The CDR3 DNA sequence: TGTGCCACCAGCAGAGATCGACAGTACGAGCAGTACTTC. Encoded protein: CATSRDRQYEQYF.

The chain joins TRBV5-1 to TRBJ2-3, with D uncertain. Germline CDR1 SGHRS, CDR2 YFSETQ. Trimming pared 0 bases from V and 0 bases from J, leaving 8 bases between. The CDR3 contains 15 residues. As DNA, the CDR3 is TGCGCCAGCAGCTTGGCAGGCCCTAGCACAGATACGCAGTATTTT. Translation: CASSLAGPSTDTQYF.

The gene calls are TRBV4-2 and TRBJ2-5, with D perhaps TRBD2 (6 bases). This CDR3 is built from 14 residues. CDR1 and CDR2 from the germline V gene are LGHNA and YNFKEQ. V was pared by 1 base and J by 1 base, with 7 bases between. For the CDR3, the DNA is TGTGCCAGCAGCCAAGTGGGAGGCCAAGAGACCCAGTACTTC. Protein sequence: CASSQVGGQETQYF.

The rearrangement uses TRBV29-1 and TRBJ1-1, with 7 bases that match TRBD1. CDR1 and CDR2 (germline): SQVTM, ANQGSEA. The CDR3 has 18 amino acids. V shed 4 bases, J shed 0 bases, and the junction held 17 bases outside the gene matches. CDR3 sequence reads: CSVGIRGGAAQMNTEAFF. The DNA of the CDR3 is TGCAGCGTTGGAATTAGAGGGGGCGCAGCTCAGATGAACACTGAAGCTTTCTTT.

The chain employs TRBV3-1 (or the pseudogene TRBV3-2) and TRBJ1-5; maybe TRBD1 (5 bases). Trimming took 0 bases from V and 6 from J, leaving 6 bases between them. CDR1 is LGHDT, CDR2 YNNKEL, per germline (reference sequence). The length of the CDR3 is 13 residues. CDR3 DNA: TGTGCCAGCAGCCAAGACAGGGTTCAGCCCCAGCATTTT. It codes for CASSQDRVQPQHF.

The chain has TRBV6-1 and TRBJ2-1; 9 bases line up with TRBD2. V shed 1 base, J shed 6 bases, and the junction held 7 bases outside the gene matches. Germline-derived CDR1 and CDR2 are MNHNS and SASEGT. This CDR3 contains 16 residues. CDR3 DNA sequence: TGTGCCAGCAGTGAAGGAGTAGGGCGGGAGGGCAATGAGCAGTTCTTC. Residues: CASSEGVGREGNEQFF.

The chain is built from TRBV11-3 and TRBJ1-1, with D tentatively TRBD1 (6 bases). Per germline, CDR1 SGHNT and CDR2 YENEEA. The length of the CDR3 is 13 residues. The V end was cut by 4 bases, the J end by 5 bases, with 11 bases between. The CDR3 loop is CASSYGGRTEAFF. The CDR3 bases are TGTGCCAGCAGCTACGGGGGGCGGACTGAAGCTTTCTTT.

The chain has TRBV6-5 and TRBJ2-1; TRBD1 aligns across 9 bases. The V and J ends lost 5 bases and 8 bases, in that order; junction bases with no gene match: 10. The CDR3 spans 15 residues. CDR1 is MNHEY and CDR2 is SVGAGI in the germline V gene. The CDR3 loop reads CASSKSSGTGYEQFF. The CDR3 coding sequence is TGTGCCAGCAGTAAAAGCTCCGGGACAGGGTATGAGCAGTTCTTC.

This clone was counted a few times. The chain is built from TRBV19 and TRBJ1-2; TRBD1 is a possible D gene (5 bases). V was trimmed by 8 bases and J by 3 bases, leaving 10 bases between them. The V gene's germline CDR1 is LNHDA and CDR2 SQIVND (reference sequence). This CDR3 spans 12 amino acids. CDR3: CASRTGDYGYTF. In DNA form, the CDR3 reads TGTGCCAGTCGGACGGGGGACTATGGCTACACCTTC.